Listed below are T cell receptor beta chains from one sample, sequenced in a study of blood T cell repertoires in COVID-19. Sequencing used immunoSEQ multiplex PCR; TCRdb keeps in-frame clones, though not all of them. Here the sample spans 80,000 to 100,000 clones, approximately 74% being singletons. What was sequenced was peripheral blood. The source is a man aged 65-85 years with COVID-19, enrolled during active disease. Each CDR3 is given with its conserved first and last residue. The D gene is left open where the match is weak. The size field is filled for only some rows; it gives once, few, many or a size class.

j_call d_call v_call clone_size cdr3_aa cdr3_nt
TRBJ1-2 . TRBV27 . CASSSQARNYGYTF TGTGCCAGCAGTTCACAGGCGCGTAACTATGGCTACACCTTC
TRBJ2-7 TRBD2 TRBV5-1 . CASSSTSSGSPYEQYF TGCGCCAGCAGCTCCACGTCTAGCGGGAGCCCCTACGAGCAGTACTTC
TRBJ2-7 . TRBV6-2/TRBV6-3 . CASSRDTIGEQYF TGTGCCAGCAGTCGGGACACCATTGGCGAGCAGTACTTC
TRBJ2-3 . TRBV28 . CASSPPADNTDTQYF TGTGCCAGCAGTCCCCCTGCAGATAACACAGATACGCAGTATTTT
TRBJ2-5 . TRBV7-2 . CASSSWGDQETQYF TGTGCCAGCAGCTCCTGGGGGGACCAAGAGACCCAGTACTTC
TRBJ2-7 TRBD2 TRBV19 few CASSIASGRPYEQYF TGTGCCAGTAGTATAGCTAGCGGGAGACCCTACGAGCAGTACTTC
TRBJ2-1 TRBD2 TRBV28 . CASRSGLAGAYNEQFF TGTGCCAGCAGATCAGGACTAGCGGGGGCCTACAATGAGCAGTTCTTC
TRBJ1-5 . TRBV4-1 . CASSQDPRGPQHF TGCGCCAGCAGCCAAGACCCCAGGGGCCCCCAGCATTTT
TRBJ2-2 . TRBV28 . CASSLVGGSAGELFF TGTGCCAGCAGTTTGGTGGGAGGATCGGCCGGGGAGCTGTTTTTT
TRBJ1-1 . TRBV7-2 few CASRLITEAFF TGTGCCAGCAGGCTAATTACTGAAGCTTTCTTT
TRBJ2-7 . TRBV28 . CASSLLPGGTYEQYF TGTGCCAGCAGTCTACTCCCTGGCGGCACCTACGAGCAGTACTTC
TRBJ1-2 TRBD1 TRBV4-2 . CASSQERGQGRGYTF TGTGCCAGCAGCCAAGAGAGGGGGCAGGGGAGAGGCTACACCTTC
TRBJ2-2 . TRBV6-1 . CASSESTGLVNTGELFF TGTGCCAGCAGTGAGTCCACAGGGTTGGTGAACACCGGGGAGCTGTTTTTT
TRBJ2-5 TRBD1 TRBV7-6 . CASSLLARGETQYF TGTGCCAGCAGCTTACTGGCCAGGGGGGAGACCCAGTACTTC
TRBJ2-2 . TRBV20-1 . CSASKAPNTGELFF TGCAGTGCTAGTAAAGCGCCGAACACCGGGGAGCTGTTTTTT
TRBJ2-3 . TRBV30 . CAWSGRWGQGDTQYF TGTGCCTGGAGTGGGCGGTGGGGGCAAGGAGATACGCAGTATTTT
TRBJ1-4 TRBD1 TRBV9 . CASSVGQGEKLFF TGTGCCAGCAGCGTCGGACAGGGAGAAAAACTGTTTTTT
TRBJ1-5 . TRBV19 . CASSISSNQPQHF TGTGCCAGTAGTATATCGAGCAATCAGCCCCAGCATTTT
TRBJ2-1 TRBD2 TRBV5-6 few CAPRGASGRVNEQFF TGTGCCCCCCGCGGGGCTAGCGGGAGAGTGAATGAGCAGTTCTTC
TRBJ2-1 . TRBV24-1 . CATSDPKGTRNYEQFF TGTGCCACCAGTGATCCAAAGGGGACAAGAAACTATGAGCAGTTCTTC
TRBJ2-1 TRBD2 TRBV11-2 few CASSFLAGGINEQFF TGTGCCAGCAGCTTTTTAGCGGGAGGGATCAATGAGCAGTTCTTC
TRBJ1-1 . TRBV28 once CASKTGGNTEAFF TGTGCCAGTAAAACCGGAGGGAACACTGAAGCTTTCTTT
TRBJ2-2 TRBD2 TRBV7-2 . CASSLAPSGSGAGELFF TGTGCCAGCAGCTTAGCACCGAGCGGGAGTGGGGCCGGGGAGCTGTTTTTT
TRBJ1-3 . TRBV3-1/TRBV3-2 . CASSQDRVYGNTIYF TGTGCCAGCAGCCAAGACAGGGTTTACGGAAACACCATATATTTT
TRBJ2-2 TRBD2 TRBV9 few CASSVGLAAGTGELFF TGTGCCAGCAGCGTAGGACTAGCGGCGGGGACCGGGGAGCTGTTTTTT
TRBJ2-1 . TRBV6-5 . CASSYGTYNGEQFF TGTGCCAGCAGTTACGGGACTTACAATGGTGAGCAGTTCTTC
TRBJ2-1 . TRBV6-5 . CASSYGTAVRQFF TGTGCCAGCAGTTACGGGACTGCCGTTCGGCAGTTCTTC
TRBJ2-1 . TRBV18 . CASSPYSRGVYNEQFF TGTGCCAGCTCACCATACTCCAGGGGGGTCTACAATGAGCAGTTCTTC
TRBJ1-4 . TRBV27 . CASRNRAGEKLFF TGTGCCAGCAGGAACAGGGCTGGCGAAAAACTGTTTTTT
TRBJ1-1 . TRBV7-2 . CASSYLARTEAFF TGTGCCAGCAGCTACCTCGCCCGGACTGAAGCTTTCTTT
TRBJ2-2 . TRBV5-1 . CASSLQGNTGELFF TGCGCCAGCAGCTTACAGGGTAACACCGGGGAGCTGTTTTTT
TRBJ2-5 . TRBV7-9 . CASSTRTFQETQYF TGTGCCAGCAGCACACGGACATTCCAAGAGACCCAGTACTTC
TRBJ2-2 . TRBV25-1 . CASTQGTNTGELFF TGTGCCAGCACCCAGGGAACGAACACCGGGGAGCTGTTTTTT
TRBJ2-7 TRBD2 TRBV11-2 . CASSLGLAGGGNLGEQYF TGTGCCAGCAGCTTAGGACTAGCGGGAGGAGGTAATTTAGGCGAGCAGTACTTC
TRBJ1-1 . TRBV7-3 . CASSPGGPNTEAFF TGTGCCAGCAGCCCGGGTGGCCCGAACACTGAAGCTTTCTTT
TRBJ1-1 TRBD1 TRBV18 . CASSPERTGIAFF TGTGCCAGCTCACCAGAGAGGACAGGTATAGCTTTCTTT
TRBJ1-5 TRBD1 TRBV7-8 few CASSPDRVGMGNQPQHF TGTGCCAGCAGCCCGGACAGGGTGGGTATGGGCAATCAGCCCCAGCATTTT
TRBJ1-4 . TRBV19 . CASSINSNEKLFF TGTGCCAGTAGTATCAACAGTAATGAAAAACTGTTTTTT
TRBJ2-7 TRBD2 TRBV10-3 . CAAWTSGTYEQYF TGTGCCGCCTGGACTAGCGGTACCTACGAGCAGTACTTC
TRBJ2-2 TRBD1 TRBV2 once CASKIQGALSTGELFF TGTGCCAGCAAAATACAGGGGGCCTTGAGCACCGGGGAGCTGTTTTTT
TRBJ2-2 TRBD2 TRBV10-3 . CAIREISGRATGELFF TGTGCCATCAGGGAGATTAGCGGGAGGGCCACCGGGGAGCTGTTTTTT
TRBJ2-2 . TRBV3-1/TRBV3-2 . CASTGTNANTGELFF TGTGCCAGTACCGGGACAAACGCGAACACCGGGGAGCTGTTTTTT
TRBJ1-1 . TRBV7-3 . CASSFRTIKNTEAFF TGTGCCAGCAGCTTCCGGACTATCAAGAACACTGAAGCTTTCTTT
TRBJ2-7 . TRBV3-1/TRBV3-2 few CASTPPVYEQYF TGTGCCAGCACCCCCCCCGTATACGAGCAGTACTTC
TRBJ1-5 TRBD1 TRBV4-1 . CASSPGTGGRSNQPQHF TGCGCCAGCAGTCCCGGGACAGGGGGACGGAGCAATCAGCCCCAGCATTTT
TRBJ2-7 TRBD2 TRBV10-3 . CAISEPIAGASYEQYF TGTGCCATCAGTGAGCCGATAGCGGGAGCGTCCTACGAGCAGTACTTC
TRBJ2-3 . TRBV4-3 . CASSQDSSTDTQYF TGCGCCAGCAGCCAAGATTCGAGCACAGATACGCAGTATTTT
TRBJ2-1 TRBD2 TRBV10-3 . CAISTKREGRGNEQFF TGTGCCATCAGTACAAAGCGGGAGGGCCGTGGCAATGAGCAGTTCTTC
TRBJ2-7 . TRBV6-9 once CASRLEGEPSYEQYF TGTGCCAGCAGGCTGGAAGGAGAGCCATCCTACGAGCAGTACTTC
TRBJ1-3 . TRBV20-1 . CSASVGVGNTIYF TGCAGTGCTAGTGTAGGGGTCGGAAACACCATATATTTT